This entry lists 17 T cell receptor beta chains sequenced from one sample in a study of CD8 T cells in Susac syndrome. After extraction with the RNeasy kit, about 0.5 to 1 ug of the RNA was reverse transcribed using random hexamers. Each CDR3 protein is one row after TCRdb ran MiXCR on the immunoSEQ multiplex PCR reads. The top ten clones hold 0.15% to 0.2% of a sample with under 200,000 distinct CDR3 sequences, approximately 96% of them seen once. What was sequenced was CD8+ T cells from PBMCs. The receptors originated from a human donor with multiple sclerosis.

The V and J genes are TRBV28 and TRBJ2-1; unclear D gene. The germline V and J ends were trimmed by 6 bases and 8 bases, with 20 bases remaining between them. Germline CDR1 reads MDHEN; CDR2 reads SYDVKM. This CDR3 has 15 amino acids. CDR3 protein: CASSLQTGFGDEQFF. CDR3 DNA sequence: TGTGCCAGCAGCCTCCAGACGGGCTTCGGCGATGAGCAGTTCTTC.

This clonotype was seen just once. The V gene is TRBV9, the J gene TRBJ2-1, with 7 bases fitting TRBD2. V was clipped by 2 bases and J by 1 base; unmatched bases: 3. The CDR3 is 15 amino acids. Looked up from germline, CDR1 is SGDLS and CDR2 is YYNGEE. This CDR3 reads CASSVSGESYNEQFF. In DNA form, the CDR3 reads TGTGCCAGCAGCGTGAGCGGGGAGTCCTACAATGAGCAGTTCTTC.

This clonotype occurred once. The chain has TRBV29-1 and TRBJ2-3, with D unresolved. The CDR3 is 13 residues long. Germline V CDR1 and CDR2: SQVTM, ANQGSEA. Trimming left V 4 bases short and J 0 bases short, with 8 bases between. The CDR3 bases are TGCAGCGTTGCCGGCGGTAGCACAGATACGCAGTATTTT. It encodes CSVAGGSTDTQYF.

The J gene is TRBJ1-1, the V gene TRBV9; D is perhaps TRBD1 (5 bases). The CDR3 runs to 16 residues. Germline values: CDR1 SGDLS, CDR2 YYNGEE. V was cut by 2 bases and J by 0 bases, with 14 bases left in between. The CDR3 here is CASSVGTDSMNTEAFF. DNA of the CDR3: TGTGCCAGCAGCGTCGGGACGGATTCTATGAACACTGAAGCTTTCTTT.

V gene TRBV20-1 combines with J gene TRBJ2-2; possible D gene TRBD1, 6 bases. The V gene lost 1 base and the J gene lost 5 bases, with 11 bases spanning the gap. Germline V gives CDR1 DFQATT, CDR2 SNEGSKA (reference sequence). The CDR3 is 14 amino acids. Written as DNA, the CDR3 is TGCAGTGCTAGAGGACAGGCGGTAACCGGGGAGCTGTTTTTT. This translates into CSARGQAVTGELFF.

The chain has TRBV6-6 and TRBJ1-5, with D unclear. CDR1 and CDR2 (germline): MNHNY, SVGAGI (reference sequence). Trimming left V 2 bases short and J 0 bases short, with 5 bases between. The CDR3 length is 14 residues. CDR3 in DNA: TGTGCCAGCAGTTACACCCGTAGCAATCAGCCCCAGCATTTT. Residues: CASSYTRSNQPQHF.

The chain combines TRBV12-3 or TRBV12-4 with TRBJ2-1; TRBD1 might be the D (5 bases). There are 16 residues in the CDR3. V was trimmed by 5 bases and J by 3 bases, leaving 17 bases between them. For the CDR3, the DNA is TGTGCCAGCAGTCCCACAGGCATCGACCACTACAATGAGCAGTTCTTC. It translates to CASSPTGIDHYNEQFF.

The genes are TRBV9 and TRBJ2-5, with D possibly matching TRBD2 (6 bases). Germline V gene data show CDR1 as SGDLS and CDR2 as YYNGEE. The CDR3 length is 15 residues. V lost 0 bases to trimming and J lost 1 base, with 10 bases between them. The CDR3 here is CASSVAAGLQETQYF. The DNA of the CDR3 is TGTGCCAGCAGCGTAGCAGCGGGCCTCCAAGAGACCCAGTACTTC.

The rearrangement joins TRBV12-3 or TRBV12-4 to TRBJ1-1; D is unclear. The ends were cut back, 4 bases at V and 6 bases at J, with 15 bases in the middle. This CDR3 has 14 residues. CDR3 nucleotide sequence: TGTGCCAGCAGTTCTCCAGGCGAGTCCCCTGAAGCTTTCTTT. Encoded protein: CASSSPGESPEAFF.

The rearrangement joins TRBV3-1 to TRBJ1-4; maybe TRBD1 (5 bases). CDR3 length: 15 residues. Trimming left V 2 bases short and J 0 bases short, with 7 bases between. Germline V gene sequence: CDR1 LGHDT, CDR2 YNNKEL (reference sequence). In nucleotides, the CDR3 is TGTGCCAGCAGCCAACAGGGTACAACTAATGAAAAACTGTTTTTT. Translation: CASSQQGTTNEKLFF.

This rearrangement joins TRBV12-3 or TRBV12-4 to TRBJ2-1; unclear D gene. The CDR3 length is 12 residues. The V end lost 1 base, the J end lost 8 bases, and 6 bases lay between the germline ends. The CDR3 DNA is TGTGCCAGCAGTTTAGAATCCCATGAGCAGTTCTTC. It translates to CASSLESHEQFF.

A note on this clonotype: At one of its ends the junction is not consistent with the germline gene, which may arise from a read error. The genes are TRBV20-1 and TRBJ1-2; TRBD1 matches at 8 bases. CDR1 and CDR2 (germline): DFQATT, SNEGSKA (reference sequence). The CDR3 has 13 amino acids. CDR3 residues: CSARVGTGYVYTF. CDR3 sequence (DNA): TGCAGTGCTAGAGTCGGGACAGGTTATGTCTACACCTTC.

This clonotype showed up just once. The chain couples TRBV12-3 or TRBV12-4 to TRBJ2-1, with 10 nucleotides matching TRBD2. The V gene end was trimmed by 5 bases and the J gene end by 9 bases; junction bases not matched to a gene: 13. The CDR3 sequence is 16 residues long. The CDR3 region is CASSLLNGLAGVEQFF. CDR3 nucleotides: TGTGCCAGCAGTCTCCTGAACGGTCTAGCGGGAGTTGAGCAGTTCTTC.

The chain has TRBV19 and TRBJ1-1; a weak D match, TRBD1 (6 bases). Germline CDR1 is LNHDA and CDR2 is SQIVND (reference sequence). V was cut by 3 bases and J by 3 bases, with 11 bases left in between. The CDR3 is 14 amino acids. CDR3 sequence (DNA): TGTGCCAGTAGTATCCAGGGGCGGTACACTGAAGCTTTCTTT. Translating gives CASSIQGRYTEAFF.

The rearrangement uses TRBV4-1 and TRBJ1-2, with D possibly matching TRBD1 (5 bases). The germline V gene has CDR1 MGHRA and CDR2 YSYEKL. This CDR3 contains 15 residues. Trimming stripped 1 base from V and 3 bases from J, with 12 bases between. The CDR3, as DNA: TGCGCCAGCAGCCAAGTTGCTGGGGCGGACTATGGCTACACCTTC. Translating gives CASSQVAGADYGYTF.

This clonotype was observed a single time. The V gene is TRBV9, the J gene TRBJ2-1, with TRBD2 matching 13 bases. This CDR3 region has 15 residues. Trimming cost V 2 bases and J 7 bases; bases outside gene matches: 3. The germline V gene has CDR1 SGDLS and CDR2 YYNGEE. DNA of the CDR3: TGTGCCAGCAGCGTTCAGACTAGCGGGGGGAATGAGCAGTTCTTC. Translating gives CASSVQTSGGNEQFF.

The CDR3 loop is CATSTGQGGEKLFF. CDR3 DNA: TGTGCCACCAGCACCGGACAGGGAGGAGAAAAACTGTTTTTT. The chain has TRBV15 and TRBJ1-4; the match to TRBD1 covers 8 bases. This CDR3 spans 14 amino acids. Germline V lookup: CDR1 LNHNV, CDR2 YYDKDF (reference sequence). The V and J ends lost 4 bases and 8 bases, in that order; junction bases with no gene match: 6.